This record covers a single TCR beta chain. Its matching antigen is unknown. The sample belongs to a study of T cell responses to AZD1222 COVID-19 vaccine. This table comes from immunoSEQ multiplex PCR, and its TCRdb copy is limited to in-frame clones, with some not included. The sample includes roughly 130,000 clones, about nine tenths of them seen just once. The study's findings and limits: Baseline seropositivity occurred in only a handful of AZD1222 recipients.

The germline V and J ends were trimmed by 3 bases and 5 bases, with 26 bases remaining between them. The CDR3 contains 18 residues. Germline lookup yields CDR1 MDHEN and CDR2 SYDVKM. The clonotype comes from an adult who received the AZD1222 COVID-19 vaccine. V and J are TRBV28 and TRBJ2-7, with D possibly being TRBD1 (6 bases). Here the sequenced sample was peripheral blood, taken 28 days after the second AZD1222 dose. This CDR3 reads CASSLTVGPSRGRHEQYF. CDR3 coding DNA: TGTGCCAGCAGTTTGACCGTGGGACCTTCCAGGGGTAGGCACGAGCAGTACTTC. Supplemented by reference TRBV28 and TRBJ2-7, the full variable domain reads DVKVTQSSRYLVKRTGEKVFLECVQDMDHENMFWYRQDPGLGLRLIYFSYDVKMKEKGDIPEGYSVSREKKERFSLILESASTNQTSMYLCASSLTVGPSRGRHEQYFGPGTRLTVT.